One sample yielded the 11 T cell receptor beta chains listed below, sequenced in a study of OX40 agonist ivuxolimab in advanced cancers. Using immunoSEQ multiplex PCR, the repertoire was profiled, and TCRdb retains in-frame clones only, with some absent. The table has more than 45,000 clones, approximately 91% seen once. The source was CD4+ or CD8+ T cells sorted from blood, collected in a trial of the OX40 agonist ivuxolimab. The origin of the receptors is an adult with an advanced solid tumor such as melanoma, head and neck, liver or kidney cancer.

CDR3 DNA: TGTGCCATCAGTGAGTCGGGGCCCGAGCAGTACTTC. Translation: CAISESGPEQYF. J is TRBJ2-7 and V is TRBV10-3; the D gene is possibly TRBD1 (5 bases). Deletions cut 0 bases from V and 6 bases from J, with 6 bases between. This CDR3 contains 12 residues. Germline-derived CDR1 and CDR2 are ENHRY and SYGVKD.

V usage is TRBV6-5 and J usage is TRBJ1-2; TRBD1 agrees at 9 bases. The germline V gene has CDR1 MNHEY and CDR2 SVGAGI. The junction had 10 bases not matched to a gene; V was cut back by 4 bases and J by 4 bases. The CDR3 sequence is 16 residues long. CDR3 nucleotides: TGTGCCAGCAGTTCCAACCCGACAGGGGGTACCTATGGCTACACCTTC. It specifies CASSSNPTGGTYGYTF.

This chain links TRBV6-1 with TRBJ2-5; 10 bases line up with TRBD1. This CDR3 contains 15 residues. Germline assignment: CDR1 MNHNS and CDR2 SASEGT. The ends lost 5 bases at V and 3 bases at J; junction bases unmatched: 6. The CDR3 DNA reads TGTGCCAGCAGTTCCCGGGACAGGGGAGAAGAGACCCAGTACTTC. It translates to CASSSRDRGEETQYF.

This chain joins TRBV13 and TRBJ2-1, with 9 bases aligning to TRBD2. Germline lookup yields CDR1 PRHDT and CDR2 FYEKMQ (reference sequence). The CDR3 spans 16 residues. After removal of 3 bases from V and 4 bases from J, the junction contained 7 bases not matched to a gene. Here the CDR3 reads CASSLLSSGDYNEQFF. CDR3 DNA sequence: TGTGCCAGCAGCTTGCTGTCTAGCGGGGATTACAATGAGCAGTTCTTC.

The chain employs TRBV7-6 and TRBJ2-5, with TRBD1 identical over 12 bases. V trimming: 4 bases; J trimming: 5 bases; junction bases outside the gene matches: 5. This CDR3 comprises 15 residues. The germline gives CDR1 SGHVS, CDR2 FNYEAQ. CDR3 residues: CASSSGQGAGETQYF. The CDR3 nucleotides read TGTGCCAGCAGCTCGGGACAGGGGGCGGGGGAGACCCAGTACTTC.

The chain employs TRBV7-8 and TRBJ1-2; D unresolved. The CDR3 consists of 13 residues. V was clipped by 2 bases and J by 5 bases, with 9 bases between them. CDR1 and CDR2 (germline): SGHVS, FQNEAQ. The CDR3 reads CASSLRFEYGYTF. CDR3 nucleotides: TGTGCCAGCAGCTTACGGTTTGAGTATGGCTACACCTTC. Full variable domain (rest looked up from reference TRBV7-8 and TRBJ1-2): GAGVSQSPRYKVAKRGQDVALRCDPISGHVSLFWYQQALGQGPEFLTYFQNEAQLDKSGLPSDRFFAERPEGSVSTLKIQRTQQEDSAVYLCASSLRFEYGYTFGSGTRLTVV.

The chain carries TRBV27 and TRBJ1-1; a weak D match, TRBD1 (6 bases). V gave up 5 bases and J gave up 0 bases, with 13 bases separating them. This CDR3 region has 15 residues. Germline assignment: CDR1 MNHEY and CDR2 SMNVEV (reference sequence). Here the CDR3 reads CASSPGTHMNTEAFF. CDR3 nucleotide sequence: TGTGCCAGCAGTCCCGGGACACATATGAACACTGAAGCTTTCTTT.

J is TRBJ1-2 and V is TRBV15; no clear D. V lost 3 bases and J 0 bases, leaving 5 bases between the germline ends. Per germline, CDR1 LNHNV and CDR2 YYDKDF (reference sequence). There are 13 residues in the CDR3. The chain's CDR3 is CATSSIANYGYTF. In nucleotides, the CDR3 is TGTGCCACCAGCAGCATTGCTAACTATGGCTACACCTTC.

In this sample, this clone turned up once. The gene calls are TRBV9 and TRBJ2-3; TRBD2 aligns across 7 bases. The V segment lost 4 bases and the J segment 4 bases; nucleotides outside the gene matches: 6. The germline V gene encodes CDR1 SGDLS and CDR2 YYNGEE. This CDR3 contains 14 residues. In DNA, the CDR3 is TGTGCCAGCAGCCCGGGGGGAAGGGCAGATACGCAGTATTTT. Translating gives CASSPGGRADTQYF.

The chain couples TRBV6-1 to TRBJ1-1; possibly TRBD1 for D (5 bases). The CDR3 length is 13 residues. Trimming took off 4 bases at V and 5 bases at J, with 11 bases between the two ends. The germline V gene has CDR1 MNHNS and CDR2 SASEGT. CDR3 loop: CASSARVSTEAFF. CDR3 DNA sequence: TGTGCCAGCAGTGCCAGGGTTTCGACTGAAGCTTTCTTT.

The V and J genes are TRBV27 and TRBJ2-3; 9 nucleotides agree with TRBD2. Germline lookup yields CDR1 MNHEY and CDR2 SMNVEV (reference sequence). This CDR3 is built from 15 residues. V gave up 2 bases and J gave up 2 bases; unmatched junction bases: 2. CDR3 sequence (DNA): TGTGCCAGCAGTTTAGCGGGGGGGATCACAGATACGCAGTATTTT. Amino acid sequence: CASSLAGGITDTQYF.